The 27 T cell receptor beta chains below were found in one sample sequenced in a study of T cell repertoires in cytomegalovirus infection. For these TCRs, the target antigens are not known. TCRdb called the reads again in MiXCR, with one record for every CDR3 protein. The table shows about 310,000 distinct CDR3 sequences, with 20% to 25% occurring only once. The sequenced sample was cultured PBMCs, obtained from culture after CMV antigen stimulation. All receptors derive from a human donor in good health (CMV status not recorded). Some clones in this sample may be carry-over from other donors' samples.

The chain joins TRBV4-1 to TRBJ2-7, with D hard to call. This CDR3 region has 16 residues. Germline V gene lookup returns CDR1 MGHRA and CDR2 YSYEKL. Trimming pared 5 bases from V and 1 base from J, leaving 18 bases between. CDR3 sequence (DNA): TGCGCCAGCAGCTCAGATTTGAGGCTAGGGTCCTACGAGCAGTACTTC. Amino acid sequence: CASSSDLRLGSYEQYF.

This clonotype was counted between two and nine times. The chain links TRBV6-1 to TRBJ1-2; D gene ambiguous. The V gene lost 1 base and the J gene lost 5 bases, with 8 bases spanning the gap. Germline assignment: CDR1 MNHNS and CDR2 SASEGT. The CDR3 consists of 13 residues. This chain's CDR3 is CASSEDGWYGYTF. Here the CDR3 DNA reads TGTGCCAGCAGTGAAGACGGATGGTATGGCTACACCTTC.

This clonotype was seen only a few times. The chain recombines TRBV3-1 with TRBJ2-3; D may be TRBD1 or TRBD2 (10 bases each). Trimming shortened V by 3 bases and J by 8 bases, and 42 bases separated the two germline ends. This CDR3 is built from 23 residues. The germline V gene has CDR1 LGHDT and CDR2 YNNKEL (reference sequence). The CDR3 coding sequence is TGTGCCAGCAGCCAGGGACAGGGGAAGAGGATGGTCGCCGGGACTAGCGATTCCTTTACGCAGTATTTT. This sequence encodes CASSQGQGKRMVAGTSDSFTQYF.

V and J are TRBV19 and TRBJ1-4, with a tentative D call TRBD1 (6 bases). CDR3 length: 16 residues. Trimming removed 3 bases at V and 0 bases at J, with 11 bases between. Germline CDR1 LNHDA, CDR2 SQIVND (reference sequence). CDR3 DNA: TGTGCCAGTAGTATTACCAAGGGGGCAACTAATGAAAAACTGTTTTTT. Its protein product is CASSITKGATNEKLFF.

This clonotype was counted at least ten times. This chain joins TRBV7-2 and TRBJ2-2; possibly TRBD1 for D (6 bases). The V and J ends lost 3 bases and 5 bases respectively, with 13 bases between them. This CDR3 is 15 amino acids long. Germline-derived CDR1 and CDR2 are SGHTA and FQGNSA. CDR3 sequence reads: CASSFRPRGTGELFF. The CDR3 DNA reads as TGTGCCAGCAGCTTCAGGCCGAGGGGGACCGGGGAGCTGTTTTTT.

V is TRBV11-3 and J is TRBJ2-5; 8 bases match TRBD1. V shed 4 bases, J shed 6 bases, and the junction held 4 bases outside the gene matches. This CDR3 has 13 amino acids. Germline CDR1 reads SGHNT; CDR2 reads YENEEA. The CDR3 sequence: CASSSGQAKTQYF. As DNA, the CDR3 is TGTGCCAGCAGCTCGGGACAGGCAAAGACCCAGTACTTC.

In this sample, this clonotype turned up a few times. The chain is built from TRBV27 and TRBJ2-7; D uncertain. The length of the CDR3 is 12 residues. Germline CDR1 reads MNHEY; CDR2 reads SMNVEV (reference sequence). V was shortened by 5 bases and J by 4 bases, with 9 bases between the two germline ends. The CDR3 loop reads CASSGRAYEQYV. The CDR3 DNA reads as TGTGCCAGCAGTGGAAGAGCGTACGAGCAGTACGTC.

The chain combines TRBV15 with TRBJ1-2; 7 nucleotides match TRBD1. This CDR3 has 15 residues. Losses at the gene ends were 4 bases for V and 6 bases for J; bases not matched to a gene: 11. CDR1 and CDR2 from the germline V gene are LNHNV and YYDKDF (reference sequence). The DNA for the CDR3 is TGTGCCACCAGCATAGATCGACAGGGTTATGATGGCTACACCTTC. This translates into CATSIDRQGYDGYTF.

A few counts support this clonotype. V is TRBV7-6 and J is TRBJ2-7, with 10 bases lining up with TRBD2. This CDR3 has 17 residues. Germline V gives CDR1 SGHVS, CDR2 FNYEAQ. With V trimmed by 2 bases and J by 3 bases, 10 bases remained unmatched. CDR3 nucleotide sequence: TGTGCCAGCAGCTTAAAGGGTTTAGCGGGAGGTGACTACGAGCAGTACTTC. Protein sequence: CASSLKGLAGGDYEQYF.

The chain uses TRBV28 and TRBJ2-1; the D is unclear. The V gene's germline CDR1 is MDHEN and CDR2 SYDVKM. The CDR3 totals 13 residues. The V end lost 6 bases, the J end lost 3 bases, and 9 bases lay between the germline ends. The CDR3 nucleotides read TGTGCCAGCAGCACGCGAAGCTACAATGAGCAGTTCTTC. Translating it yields CASSTRSYNEQFF.

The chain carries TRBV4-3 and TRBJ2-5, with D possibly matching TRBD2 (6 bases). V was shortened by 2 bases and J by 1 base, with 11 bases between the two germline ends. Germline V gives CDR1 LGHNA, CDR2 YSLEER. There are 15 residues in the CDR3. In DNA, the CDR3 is TGCGCCAGCAGCCAATATCGGGACTCCCAAGAGACCCAGTACTTC. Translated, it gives CASSQYRDSQETQYF.

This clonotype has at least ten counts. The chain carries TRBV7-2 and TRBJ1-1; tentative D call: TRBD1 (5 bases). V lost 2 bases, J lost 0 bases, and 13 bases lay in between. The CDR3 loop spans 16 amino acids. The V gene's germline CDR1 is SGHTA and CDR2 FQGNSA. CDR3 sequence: CASSLQGRAMNTEAFF. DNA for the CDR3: TGTGCCAGCAGCTTACAGGGAAGGGCGATGAACACTGAAGCTTTCTTT.

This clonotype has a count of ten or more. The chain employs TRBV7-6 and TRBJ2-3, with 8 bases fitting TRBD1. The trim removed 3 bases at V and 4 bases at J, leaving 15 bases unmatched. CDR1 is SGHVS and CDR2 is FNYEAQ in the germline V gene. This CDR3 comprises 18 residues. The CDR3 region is CASSFALPDRVQPDTQYF. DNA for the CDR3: TGTGCCAGCAGCTTCGCCCTTCCGGACAGGGTTCAGCCAGATACGCAGTATTTT.

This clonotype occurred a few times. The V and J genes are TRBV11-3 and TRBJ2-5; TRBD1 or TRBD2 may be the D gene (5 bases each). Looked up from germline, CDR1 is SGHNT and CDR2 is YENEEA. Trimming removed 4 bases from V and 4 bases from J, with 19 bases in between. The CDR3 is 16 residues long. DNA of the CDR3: TGTGCCAGCAGCTCCCACTCCCGGGACGGGGCAGAGACCCAGTACTTC. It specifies CASSSHSRDGAETQYF. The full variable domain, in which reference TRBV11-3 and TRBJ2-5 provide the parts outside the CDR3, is EAGVVQSPRYKIIEKKQPVAFWCNPISGHNTLYWYLQNLGQGPELLIRYENEEAVDDSQLPKDRFSAERLKGVDSTLKIQPAELGDSAVYLCASSSHSRDGAETQYFGPGTRLLVL.

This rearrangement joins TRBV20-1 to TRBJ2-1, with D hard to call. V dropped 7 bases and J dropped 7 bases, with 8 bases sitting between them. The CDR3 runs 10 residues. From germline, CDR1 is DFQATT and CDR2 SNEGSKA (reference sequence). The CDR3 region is CSGLGNEQFF. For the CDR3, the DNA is TGCAGTGGACTGGGGAATGAGCAGTTCTTC.

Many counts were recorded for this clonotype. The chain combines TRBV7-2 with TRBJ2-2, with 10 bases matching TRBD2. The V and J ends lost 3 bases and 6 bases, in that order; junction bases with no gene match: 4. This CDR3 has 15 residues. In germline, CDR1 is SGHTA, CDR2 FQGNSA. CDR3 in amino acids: CASSFAGLASGELFF. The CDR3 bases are TGTGCCAGCAGCTTCGCGGGACTAGCGTCCGGGGAGCTGTTTTTT.

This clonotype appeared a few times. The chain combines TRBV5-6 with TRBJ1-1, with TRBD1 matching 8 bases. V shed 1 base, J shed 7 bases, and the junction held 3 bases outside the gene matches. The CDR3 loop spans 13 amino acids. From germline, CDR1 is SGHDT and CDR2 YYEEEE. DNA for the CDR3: TGTGCCAGCAGCTTGCAGGGGGCGGATGAAGCTTTCTTT. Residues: CASSLQGADEAFF.

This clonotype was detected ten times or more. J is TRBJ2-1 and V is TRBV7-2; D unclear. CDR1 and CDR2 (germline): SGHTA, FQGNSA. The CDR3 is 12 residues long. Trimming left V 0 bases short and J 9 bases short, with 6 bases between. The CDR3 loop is CASSLAGFEQFF. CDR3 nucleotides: TGTGCCAGCAGCTTAGCAGGGTTTGAGCAGTTCTTC.

The CDR3 sequence: CSVQDSNLQETQYF. The CDR3 nucleotides read TGCAGCGTCCAAGACAGCAACTTACAAGAGACCCAGTACTTC. The V and J genes are TRBV29-1 and TRBJ2-5, with a tentative D call TRBD1 (5 bases). Per the germline V gene, CDR1 is SQVTM and CDR2 is ANQGSEA. The CDR3 is 14 residues long. V was shortened by 6 bases and J by 2 bases, with 16 bases between the two germline ends. Full variable domain (rest looked up from reference TRBV29-1 and TRBJ2-5): SAVISQKPSRDICQRGTSLTIQCQVDSQVTMMFWYRQQPGQSLTLIATANQGSEATYESGFVIDKFPISRPNLTFSTLTVSNMSPEDSSIYLCSVQDSNLQETQYFGPGTRLLVL.

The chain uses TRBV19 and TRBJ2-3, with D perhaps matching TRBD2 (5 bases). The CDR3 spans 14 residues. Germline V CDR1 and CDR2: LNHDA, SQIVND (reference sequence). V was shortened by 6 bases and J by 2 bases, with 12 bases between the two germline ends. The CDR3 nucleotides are TGTGCCAGTAGAGACTACCTCTACACAGATACGCAGTATTTT. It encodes CASRDYLYTDTQYF.

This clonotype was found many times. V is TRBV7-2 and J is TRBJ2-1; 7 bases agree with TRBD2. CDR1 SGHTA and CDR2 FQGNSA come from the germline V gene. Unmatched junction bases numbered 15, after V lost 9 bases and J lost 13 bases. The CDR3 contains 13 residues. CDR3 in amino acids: CASMGDYVYSQFF. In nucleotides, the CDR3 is TGTGCCAGTATGGGGGACTATGTTTATAGCCAGTTCTTC.

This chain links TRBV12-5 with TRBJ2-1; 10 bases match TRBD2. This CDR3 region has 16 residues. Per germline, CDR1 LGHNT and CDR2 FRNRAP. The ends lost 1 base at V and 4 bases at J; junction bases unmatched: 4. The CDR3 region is CASGLGLAGFYNEQFF. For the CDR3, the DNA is TGTGCTAGTGGTTTGGGACTAGCGGGCTTTTACAATGAGCAGTTCTTC.

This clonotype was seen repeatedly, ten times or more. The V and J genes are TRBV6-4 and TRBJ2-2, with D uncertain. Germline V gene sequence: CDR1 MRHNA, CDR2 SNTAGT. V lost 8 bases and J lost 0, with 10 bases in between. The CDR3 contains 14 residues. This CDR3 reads CASRLHANTGELFF. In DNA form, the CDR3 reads TGTGCCAGCCGGCTACACGCGAACACCGGGGAGCTGTTTTTT.

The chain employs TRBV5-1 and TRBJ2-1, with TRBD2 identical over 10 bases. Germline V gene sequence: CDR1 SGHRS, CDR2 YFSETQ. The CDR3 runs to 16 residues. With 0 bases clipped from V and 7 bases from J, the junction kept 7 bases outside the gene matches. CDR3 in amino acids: CASSLVFQREGNEQFF. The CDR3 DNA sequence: TGCGCCAGCAGCTTGGTGTTCCAGCGGGAGGGAAATGAGCAGTTCTTC.

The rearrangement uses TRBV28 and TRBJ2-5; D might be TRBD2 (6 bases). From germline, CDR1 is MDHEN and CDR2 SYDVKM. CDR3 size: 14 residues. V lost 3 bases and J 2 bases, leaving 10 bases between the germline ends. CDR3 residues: CASSFHGRQETQYF. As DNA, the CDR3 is TGTGCCAGCAGTTTTCATGGGAGGCAAGAGACCCAGTACTTC.

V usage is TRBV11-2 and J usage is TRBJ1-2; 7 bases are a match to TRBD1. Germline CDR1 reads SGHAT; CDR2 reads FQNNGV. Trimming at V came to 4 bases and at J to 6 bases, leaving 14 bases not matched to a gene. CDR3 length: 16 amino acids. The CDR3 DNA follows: TGTGCCAGCAGCTCTCTCGACCGGGACAGAAAACATGGCTACACCTTC. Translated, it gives CASSSLDRDRKHGYTF.

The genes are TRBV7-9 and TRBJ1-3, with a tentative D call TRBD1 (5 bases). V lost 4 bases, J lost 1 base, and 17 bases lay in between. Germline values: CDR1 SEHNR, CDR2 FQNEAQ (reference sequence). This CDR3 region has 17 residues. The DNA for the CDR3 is TGTGCCAGCAGCTCACAGCTACAGGTATTTTCTGGAAACACCATATATTTT. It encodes CASSSQLQVFSGNTIYF.